This T cell receptor (beta chain) was obtained from a study of blood T cell repertoires in COVID-19. The wider study: Donors in the United States, Italy and Spain gave samples during acute or convalescent COVID-19. Nucleic acid was either cDNA or gDNA, and it came from T cells, B-cell-depleted T cells, or PBMCs.

Per the original methods: Using reference gene primer amplification, nucleated cell counts were estimated. Here immunoSEQ multiplex PCR was the method, and the copy in TCRdb shows in-frame clones only, minus some. V, J and clone size are taken as reported in that table, and D and trimming were inferred from the DNA itself. The sample carries around 120,000 clones, 85% to 90% recorded once. Enrollment of patients from Seattle took place during active infection, with longitudinal follow-up. V lost 4 bases to trimming and J lost 4 bases; unmatched junction nucleotides: 4. CDR3 size: 15 residues. The germline V gene has CDR1 SGHTA and CDR2 FQGTGA.

This clonotype was obtained from a woman aged 60-75 years with COVID-19, enrolled during active disease. Material: peripheral blood. The chain uses TRBV7-3 and TRBJ2-2; 9 bases line up with TRBD2. The CDR3 DNA sequence: TGTGCCAGCAGCTCCGCGGGGGGGGGCACCGGGGAGCTGTTTTTT. Its translation is CASSSAGGGTGELFF.